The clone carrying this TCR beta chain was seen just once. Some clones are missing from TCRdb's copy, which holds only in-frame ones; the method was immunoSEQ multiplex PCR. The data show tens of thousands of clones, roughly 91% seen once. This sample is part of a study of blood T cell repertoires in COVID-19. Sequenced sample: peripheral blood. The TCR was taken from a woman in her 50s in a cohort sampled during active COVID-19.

The CDR3 here is CASTIGGGYEKLFF. As DNA, the CDR3 is TGTGCCAGCACCATAGGGGGGGGATATGAAAAACTGTTTTTT. The chain uses TRBV28 and TRBJ1-4; possibly TRBD1 for D (6 bases). Trimming removed 7 bases at V and 6 bases at J, with 15 bases between. The germline V gene has CDR1 MDHEN and CDR2 SYDVKM. The CDR3 is 14 residues long.